One sample yielded the 16 T cell receptor beta chains listed below, sequenced in a study of CD8 T cells in ankylosing spondylitis. TCRdb fed the 5' RACE reads into MiXCR, producing one record per CDR3 protein. Found here are about 180,000 distinct CDR3 sequences, approximately 10% of them singletons; the top ten hold about 16%. The specimen was blood, either unsorted or a sorted T cell fraction (not recorded which). These receptors were taken from a female donor with ankylosing spondylitis or in good health (not recorded which).

This clonotype has at least ten counts. The chain has TRBV27 and TRBJ2-1; TRBD1 agrees at 8 bases. Germline CDR1 MNHEY, CDR2 SMNVEV (reference sequence). Losses at the gene ends were 3 bases for V and 7 bases for J; bases not matched to a gene: 8. CDR3 size: 15 residues. This chain's CDR3 is CASSFTGGPWNEQFF. CDR3 in DNA: TGTGCCAGCAGTTTTACAGGGGGGCCTTGGAATGAGCAGTTCTTC.

As DNA, the CDR3 is TGTGCTAGTGTCCCGGCGGGGTGGGAAGGCTATGGCTACACCTTC. This encodes CASVPAGWEGYGYTF. The chain couples TRBV12-5 to TRBJ1-2; no firm D call. Germline V gives CDR1 LGHNT, CDR2 FRNRAP. V was clipped by 7 bases and J by 4 bases, with 19 bases between them. This CDR3 has 15 amino acids.

The V call is TRBV20-1, the J call TRBJ2-3, with D uncertain. The CDR3 totals 13 residues. Germline V gene lookup returns CDR1 DFQATT and CDR2 SNEGSKA (reference sequence). Trimming stripped 3 bases from V and 3 bases from J, with 10 bases between. The CDR3 here is CSASGEITDTQYF. Here the CDR3 DNA reads TGCAGTGCTAGCGGAGAGATAACAGATACGCAGTATTTT.

At least ten counts were recorded for this clonotype. The genes are TRBV20-1 and TRBJ1-2; 8 nucleotides agree with TRBD1. The CDR3 spans 13 residues. Unmatched junction bases numbered 9, after V lost 6 bases and J lost 6 bases. Germline-derived CDR1 and CDR2 are DFQATT and SNEGSKA (reference sequence). The CDR3 coding sequence is TGCAGTGCGTTGGACAGGGTAGAGGATGGCTACACCTTC. It yields the protein CSALDRVEDGYTF.

This sequence joins TRBV12-5 and TRBJ2-1; unclear D gene. Trimming shortened V by 1 base and J by 9 bases, and 7 bases separated the two germline ends. The germline gives CDR1 LGHNT, CDR2 FRNRAP. The CDR3 runs to 12 residues. CDR3 sequence reads: CASGLGPTEQFF. CDR3 bases: TGTGCTAGTGGTTTGGGACCGACTGAGCAGTTCTTC.

This clonotype is large in the sample. This chain joins TRBV7-9 and TRBJ2-7, with 10 positions matching TRBD1. Looked up from germline, CDR1 is SEHNR and CDR2 is FQNEAQ (reference sequence). This CDR3 has 16 amino acids. Trimming took 0 bases from V and 2 from J; bases not matched to a gene: 4. Here the CDR3 DNA reads TGTGCCAGCAGCTTAGCCGGACAGGGGGTGGCCTACGAGCAGTACTTC. As protein: CASSLAGQGVAYEQYF.

There are a few counts of this clonotype. The chain joins TRBV7-9 to TRBJ2-3; a weak D match, TRBD2 (5 bases). V lost 10 bases and J lost 8, with 25 bases in between. The CDR3 is 15 residues long. Per germline, CDR1 SEHNR and CDR2 FQNEAQ (reference sequence). The CDR3 sequence: CAMSGELELHGTQYF. For the CDR3, the DNA is TGTGCCATGTCAGGAGAACTAGAACTACACGGTACGCAGTATTTT.

This clonotype was counted many times. This chain links TRBV12-3 or TRBV12-4 with TRBJ2-1; 12 bases fit TRBD2. The CDR3 is 14 residues long. The V and J ends lost 5 bases and 6 bases, in that order; junction bases with no gene match: 2. The CDR3 DNA follows: TGTGCCAGCAGTCTACTAGCGGGAGGCAATGAGCAGTTCTTC. It translates to CASSLLAGGNEQFF.

This clonotype was picked up a small number of times. The chain carries TRBV5-8 and TRBJ2-1; 9 nucleotides match TRBD2. The trim removed 4 bases at V and 3 bases at J, leaving 8 bases unmatched. Germline V lookup: CDR1 SGHTS, CDR2 YDEGEE. The CDR3 contains 16 residues. CDR3 coding DNA: TGTGCCAGCAGCACCACCTCTAGCGGGATCTACAATGAGCAGTTCTTC. This translates into CASSTTSSGIYNEQFF.

This clonotype was seen many times. CDR3 loop: CASRLFTEAFF. The CDR3 coding sequence is TGTGCCAGCAGATTGTTTACTGAAGCTTTCTTT. The V and J genes are TRBV7-9 and TRBJ1-1, with no clear D. CDR1 is SEHNR, CDR2 FQNEAQ, per germline (reference sequence). The CDR3 extends over 11 amino acids. V dropped 6 bases and J dropped 5 bases, with 7 bases sitting between them.

The chain recombines TRBV12-1 with TRBJ2-1; TRBD1, the D gene given by the table, was not confirmed from the DNA. TRBV12-1 represents a pseudogene. The CDR3 loop spans 16 amino acids. The CDR3: CASPPREPTPYNEQFF. The CDR3 DNA sequence: TGTGCCAGCCCGCCCCGGGAACCGACGCCCTACAATGAGCAGTTCTTC.

This clonotype occurred many times. The V gene is TRBV20-1, the J gene TRBJ2-2; D is ambiguous. V shed 4 bases and J shed 0 bases, with 9 bases lying between them. The CDR3 is 14 residues long. Germline assignment: CDR1 DFQATT and CDR2 SNEGSKA (reference sequence). As DNA, the CDR3 is TGCAGTGCTATAGGTACCCCGAACACCGGGGAGCTGTTTTTT. As protein: CSAIGTPNTGELFF.

This clonotype was found many times. The J gene is TRBJ2-7, the V gene TRBV12-3 or TRBV12-4; a possible D gene is TRBD2 (6 bases). This CDR3 region has 14 residues. V lost 8 bases and J 4 bases, leaving 18 bases between the germline ends. CDR3 in amino acids: CASSSPGEKYEQYF. CDR3 DNA: TGTGCCAGCTCCTCCCCGGGGGAGAAATACGAGCAGTACTTC.

The chain uses TRBV15 and TRBJ2-2; D gene uncertain. CDR1 LNHNV and CDR2 YYDKDF come from the germline V gene (reference sequence). The CDR3 covers 13 residues. V lost 4 bases to trimming and J lost 1 base, with 4 bases between them. The CDR3 DNA reads as TGTGCCACCAGCACGGTGAACACCGGGGAGCTGTTTTTT. Translated: CATSTVNTGELFF. Variable domain in full (rest from reference TRBV15 and TRBJ2-2): DAMVIQNPRYQVTQFGKPVTLSCSQTLNHNVMYWYQQKSSQAPKLLFHYYDKDFNNEADTPDNFQSRRPNTSFCFLDIRSPGLGDTAMYLCATSTVNTGELFFGEGSRLTVL.

This clonotype turned up a few times. This chain uses TRBV14 with TRBJ1-3, with 8 bases aligning to TRBD1. The ends lost 0 bases at V and 1 base at J; junction bases unmatched: 2. The CDR3 runs 16 residues. Germline V gene data show CDR1 as SGHDN and CDR2 as FVKESK. The CDR3 region has the DNA TGTGCCAGCAGCCAAGAGAACAGGGGGTCTGGAAACACCATATATTTT. Amino acids: CASSQENRGSGNTIYF.

In its sample, this clonotype was seen a few times. J is TRBJ1-2 and V is TRBV2; tentative D call: TRBD1 (5 bases). The V gene's germline CDR1 is SNHLY and CDR2 FYNNEI. V lost 2 bases to trimming and J lost 3 bases, with 13 bases between them. This CDR3 is 15 amino acids long. CDR3 bases: TGTGCCAGCAGTGAATTGGGAAGGGGCGACTATGGCTACACCTTC. The encoded protein is CASSELGRGDYGYTF.